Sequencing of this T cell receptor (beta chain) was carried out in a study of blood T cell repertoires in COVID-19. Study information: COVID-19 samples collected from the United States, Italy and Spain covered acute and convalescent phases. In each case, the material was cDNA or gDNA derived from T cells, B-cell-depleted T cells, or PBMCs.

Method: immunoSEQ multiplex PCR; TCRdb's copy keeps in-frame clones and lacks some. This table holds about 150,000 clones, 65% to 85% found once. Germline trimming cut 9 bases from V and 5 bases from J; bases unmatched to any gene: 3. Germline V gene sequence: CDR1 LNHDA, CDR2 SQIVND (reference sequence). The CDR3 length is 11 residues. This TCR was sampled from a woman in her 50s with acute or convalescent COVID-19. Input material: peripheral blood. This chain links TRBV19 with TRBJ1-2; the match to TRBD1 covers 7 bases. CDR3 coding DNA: TGTGCCAGCGGGACAGTATATGGCTACACCTTC. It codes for CASGTVYGYTF.